The T cell receptor beta chain under discussion was sequenced for a study of blood T cell repertoires in COVID-19. Study information: Nucleic acid was either cDNA or gDNA, and it came from T cells, B-cell-depleted T cells, or PBMCs.

Adults between roughly 18 and 95 years of age took part from 20 to 25 US areas. Methods used by the authors: Estimated nucleated cell counts came from reference gene primer amplification. Some clones are missing from TCRdb's copy, which holds only in-frame ones; the method was immunoSEQ multiplex PCR. The V and J calls and clone size were taken over from that table, and D and trimming were inferred from the DNA. Of about 310,000 clones listed, 75% to 90% are singletons. The CDR3 spans 18 residues. V was pared by 3 bases and J by 4 bases, with 13 bases of the junction left unmatched. In germline, CDR1 is LGHNA, CDR2 YSLEER.

What was sequenced was PBMCs or T cells enriched from blood (not recorded which). This TCR derives from a man aged 25-45 years who had recovered from COVID-19. The genes are TRBV4-3 and TRBJ2-5; 11 bases are shared with TRBD2. CDR3 amino acids: CASSQTTFSGGVRETQYF. DNA of the CDR3: TGCGCCAGCAGCCAGACGACTTTTAGCGGGGGGGTTAGAGAGACCCAGTACTTC.